This TCR beta chain derives from a study of neurological immune-mediated disorders. Study-level results: None of the CDR3 amino acid sequences found in expanded clones was shared across subjects. This suggests that the TCR-beta repertoires were private in all groups.

This clonotype was counted many times. Its matching antigen is unknown. Preparation of the unsorted libraries drew on 2 million PBMCs stored at -80 C. MiXCR, applied by TCRdb to the 5' RACE reads, yields one record per CDR3 protein. The sample has roughly 30,000 distinct CDR3 sequences, about 6.9% seen once; the top ten hold just under 9%. The germline gives CDR1 SGHDT, CDR2 YYEEEE. This CDR3 is built from 13 residues. Trimming cost V 0 bases and J 6 bases; bases outside gene matches: 2. The source of this sequence is a woman in her fifties or sixties in good health. The J gene is TRBJ1-2, the V gene TRBV5-6, with 7 bases lining up with TRBD1. The sequencing sample was made of PBMCs. CDR3 sequence (DNA): TGTGCCAGCAGCTTGGAAAGGGGGCATGGCTACACCTTC. This encodes CASSLERGHGYTF.